This T cell receptor beta chain was sequenced during a study of T cells after yellow fever vaccination. Study-wide findings and caveats: There was a small share of clonotypes that showed up in both the CD4 and CD8 compartments. Detected again after the booster were most primary-vaccination clones, at roughly 95% CD4 and approximately 87% CD8.

V lost 0 bases, J lost 4 bases, and 4 bases lay in between. Germline lookup yields CDR1 LGHDT and CDR2 YNNKEL (reference sequence). The CDR3 is made up of 12 amino acids. This clonotype was observed many times. Its antigen is still unknown. Universal primer sites and UMIs were introduced during 5'RACE template-switching synthesis of TCR cDNA. One entry per CDR3 protein results from TCRdb running MiXCR on the 5' RACE reads. The data show approximately 140,000 distinct CDR3 sequences, 7% to 9% seen once. The V call is TRBV3-1, the J call TRBJ2-7; the D is unclear. Sequencing used CD4+ T cells sorted from PBMCs, obtained 5 days after the yellow fever booster vaccination. The clonotype was recovered from a man aged 25-45 years who received the YFV17D yellow fever vaccine. The CDR3 spells CASSQEAYEQYF. CDR3 nucleotides: TGTGCCAGCAGCCAAGAAGCTTACGAGCAGTACTTC.